This entry describes one TCR beta chain. What this receptor recognizes is not known. Base qualities are not at hand, and no much larger clone is one base apart. This specimen comes from a study of ipilimumab plus nivolumab after autologous stem cell transplantation (dated by TCRdb to the early 2020s). Background on the whole study: The median number of doses received by trial patients was roughly five for ipilimumab and under 10 for nivolumab. Included in the myeloma cohort were high-risk transplant-naive patients as well as patients relapsing within 3 years of a first autologous transplant. The trial enrolled patients with high-risk diffuse large B cell lymphoma, mature T cell lymphoma, or multiple myeloma undergoing autologous transplant. The intent-to-treat population of the trial consisted of about 34 patients. Here is what the overall study found, with its caveats: Combined checkpoint inhibition as post-transplant consolidation was concluded by the authors to appear tolerable. Per the authors, a biologic rationale for further study of the post-transplant checkpoint inhibition approach was offered by T cell receptor repertoire, regulatory T cell phenotype and gut microbiota profiles.

Ipilimumab was given at 1 mg/kg intravenously on day 1 of selected weeks, and checkpoint therapy started 14 to 28 days after autologous transplant. Patients received nivolumab at 3 mg/kg intravenously on day 1 of weeks 1, 4, 7, 10, and every two weeks through week 26. The study was a Phase Ib clinical trial testing combined checkpoint inhibition with ipilimumab and nivolumab as consolidation after autologous stem cell transplantation. To prepare the library, the immunoSEQ multiplex PCR assay was applied. TCRdb limited this immuneACCESS table to in-frame rearrangements with V and J called. A share of clones is missing; checked studies link under half to unresolved V genes, and the rest is unexplained. This sample gives about 12,000 clones in total; 60% to 80% of them show up just once. 9.5% to 12% of the sample comes from the top ten. The CDR3 has 16 amino acids, counting the end cysteine and phenylalanine. Only the CDR3 portion is preserved as DNA: 48 bases, with reading frame beginning at the first base. Per the germline V gene (reference sequence), SEHNR is the CDR1 and FQNEAQ is the CDR2. V ends up 5 bases short and J 1 base short, with an unmatched junction base count of 6.

The rearranged chain carries TRBV7-9 and TRBJ2-5, with 11 bases matching TRBD2. Sequences were derived from PBMCs, sampled in a trial of ipilimumab plus nivolumab as post-transplant consolidation. This receptor was obtained from a male donor with multiple myeloma. This receptor has the CDR3 CASSGRLAGIQETQYF. The nucleotide sequence reads as follows: TGTGCCAGCAGCGGTCGACTAGCGGGAATCCAAGAGACCCAGTACTTC.